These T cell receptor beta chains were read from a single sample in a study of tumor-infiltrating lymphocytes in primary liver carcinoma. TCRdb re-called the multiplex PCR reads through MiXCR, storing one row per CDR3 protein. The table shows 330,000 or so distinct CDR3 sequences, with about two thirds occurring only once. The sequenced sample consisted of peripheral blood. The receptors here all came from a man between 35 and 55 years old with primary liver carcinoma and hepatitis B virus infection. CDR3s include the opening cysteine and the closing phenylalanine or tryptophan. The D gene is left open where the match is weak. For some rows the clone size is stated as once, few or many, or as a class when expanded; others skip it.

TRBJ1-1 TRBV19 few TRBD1 TGTGCCAGTACCCGGGACAGGGCGGTTGAAGCTTTCTTT CASTRDRAVEAFF
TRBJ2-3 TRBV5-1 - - TGCGCCAGCAGCTTGACCTTAGCGGAGGCTAACACAGATACGCAGTATTTT CASSLTLAEANTDTQYF
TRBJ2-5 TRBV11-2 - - TGTGCCAACAGCTTGACACCCGGGACCCAAGATACCCAGTACTTC CANSLTPGTQDTQYF
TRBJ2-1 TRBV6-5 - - TGTGCCATCGCGCCTTGGGGCGGTTTCGGATACAATGAGCAGTTCTTC CAIAPWGGFGYNEQFF
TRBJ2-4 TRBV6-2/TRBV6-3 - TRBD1 TGTCCCAGCAGCTACCGGGACAGGGGTAGCATTCAGTACTTC CPSSYRDRGSIQYF
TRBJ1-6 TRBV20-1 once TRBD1 TGCAGTGCGACCGATCCCACCGGGACAGCTAATTCACCCCTCCACTTT CSATDPTGTANSPLHF
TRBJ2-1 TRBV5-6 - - TGTGCCAGCAGTTTGGGCCCAAGAGTAAGCTCCTACAATGAGCAATTCTTC CASSLGPRVSSYNEQFF
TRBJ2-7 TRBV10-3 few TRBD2 TGTGCCATATCTGGGGTCGGGGGGAATCCCTACGAGCAGTACTTC CAISGVGGNPYEQYF
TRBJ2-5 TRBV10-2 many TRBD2 TGCGCCAGCAGACTAGCGGGAGACCTGAAAGAGACCCAGTACTTC CASRLAGDLKETQYF
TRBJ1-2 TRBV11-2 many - TGTGCCAGCAGCCGCTCAGACAAAGGCTATGGCTACACCTTC CASSRSDKGYGYTF
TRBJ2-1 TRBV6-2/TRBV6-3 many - TGTGCCAGCAAATATTTCGATGAGCAGTTCTTC CASKYFDEQFF
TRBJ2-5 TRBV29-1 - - TGTAGCGTTAAGGGTTTCCCGTGCCAAGAGACCCAGTACTTC CSVKGFPCQETQYF
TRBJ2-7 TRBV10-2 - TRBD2 TGCGCCAGCAGTGAGCCTAGGAGTAGCGGGAACCCCTACGAGCAGTACTTC CASSEPRSSGNPYEQYF
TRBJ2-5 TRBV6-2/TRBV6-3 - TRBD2 TGTGCCAGCAGTGGGAGCGGGGGTCTCCAAGAGACCCAGTACTTC CASSGSGGLQETQYF
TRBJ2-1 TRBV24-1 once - TGTGCCACCAGTGATCCACAGGGAGCGCCCTACAATGAGCAGTTCTTC CATSDPQGAPYNEQFF
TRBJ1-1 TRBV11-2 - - TGTGCCATCAGCGGAGGGTTGGGTGGGGGCACTGAAGCTTTCTTC CAISGGLGGGTEAFF
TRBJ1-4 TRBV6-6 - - TGTGCCAGCACGTGGGCAGGGTGTGCAACTAATGAAAGACTGTTTTTT CASTWAGCATNERLFF
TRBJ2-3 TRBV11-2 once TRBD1 TGTGTCAGCAGCTCCAGGACAGGGGGCATCGATGCGCAGTATTTT CVSSSRTGGIDAQYF
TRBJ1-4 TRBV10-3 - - TGTGCCATCAAAACAGCAACTAATGAAAAACTGTTTTTT CAIKTATNEKLFF
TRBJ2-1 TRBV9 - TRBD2 TGTGCCAGCAGCGTAGGGCTAGCGGGAACTGGGAATGAGCAGTTCTTC CASSVGLAGTGNEQFF
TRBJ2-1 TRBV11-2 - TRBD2 TGTGCCAGCAGCTTTAGTACCCGTGCTAGCGGGACTAGCTACAATGAGCAGTTCTTC CASSFSTRASGTSYNEQFF
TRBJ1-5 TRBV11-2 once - TGTGCCAGCAGCAGGGGGGGGGGCATTCAGCCCCAGCATTTT CASSRGGGIQPQHF
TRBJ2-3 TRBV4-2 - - TGTGCCAGCAGCCGAGGGGATATCGGAAACTGGGGCACAAATACGCAGTATTTT CASSRGDIGNWGTNTQYF
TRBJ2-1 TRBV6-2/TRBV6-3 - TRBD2 TGTGCCAGCAGCTGCCAGCGGGAGCGCCCCTGGCAGTCCTTC CASSCQRERPWQSF
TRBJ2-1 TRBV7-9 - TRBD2 TGTGCCAGCAGCCCAAGGACTAGCGGAAGCAACAATGAGCAGTTCTTC CASSPRTSGSNNEQFF
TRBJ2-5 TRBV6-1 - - TGTGCCAGCAGTGACAAATCCGAGACCCAGTACTTC CASSDKSETQYF
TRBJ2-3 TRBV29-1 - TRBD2 TGCAGCGCTTCTACTAGCGGGAGTGCCGCAGATACGCAGTATTTT CSASTSGSAADTQYF
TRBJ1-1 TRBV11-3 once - TGTGCCAGCAGCGTAGGACGCGGGCGGACTGAAGCTTTCTTT CASSVGRGRTEAFF
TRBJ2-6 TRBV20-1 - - TGCAGTGCTAGTCGTGGGGCCAACGTCCTGACTTTC CSASRGANVLTF
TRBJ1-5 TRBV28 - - TGTGCCAGTAGTCCACTGACAGAGCTACTACGTCAGCCCCAGCATTTT CASSPLTELLRQPQHF
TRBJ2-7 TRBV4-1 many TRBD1 TGCGCCAGCAGTTATATCCCGGGACAGGCTTACGAGCAGTACTTC CASSYIPGQAYEQYF
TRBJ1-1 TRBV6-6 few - TGTGCCAGCAGTTCCGCCCAGGGGAACACTGAAGCTTTCTTT CASSSAQGNTEAFF
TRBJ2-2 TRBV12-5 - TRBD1 TGTGCTAGTGGTCAAGACAGGGATGCCGGGGAGCTGTTTTTT CASGQDRDAGELFF
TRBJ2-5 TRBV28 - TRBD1 TGTGCCAGCAGTCGCCGGGACAGAACCCATGGGGAGACCCAGTACTTC CASSRRDRTHGETQYF
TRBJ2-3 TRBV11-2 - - TGTGCTAGCAGCCCACTTACGGGAGTGTTAGATACGCAGTATTTT CASSPLTGVLDTQYF
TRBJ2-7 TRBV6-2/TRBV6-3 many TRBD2 TGTGCCAGCAGTTTGGGTCTAGCGGAGACCTACGAGCAGTACTTC CASSLGLAETYEQYF
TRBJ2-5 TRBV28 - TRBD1 TGTGCCAGCAGTCTCGGGACAGGGGGCTTGGAGACCCAGTACTTC CASSLGTGGLETQYF
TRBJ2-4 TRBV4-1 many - TGCGCCAGCAGCCAAGACCTTGGGAACATTCAGTACTTC CASSQDLGNIQYF
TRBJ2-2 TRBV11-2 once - TGCGCCAGCAGCTTAGTAGACACCTGGGAGCTGTTTTTT CASSLVDTWELFF
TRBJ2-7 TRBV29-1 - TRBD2 TGCAGCGCCAACAGCGGGGGGTCCTACGAGCAGTACTTC CSANSGGSYEQYF
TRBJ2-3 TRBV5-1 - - TGCGCCAGCAGCTGTGGGCCTAGCCTCACAGATACGCAGTATTTT CASSCGPSLTDTQYF
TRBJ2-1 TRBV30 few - TGTGCCTGGAGTGTAGGTCCAGAACCTTACAATGAGCAGTTCTTC CAWSVGPEPYNEQFF